Following are 6 T cell receptor beta chains from one sample sequenced in a study of T cells after yellow fever vaccination. One entry per CDR3 protein, called by TCRdb with MiXCR from the 5' RACE reads. The sample has approximately 300,000 distinct CDR3 sequences, around 7% seen once. The sequencing used PBMCs, collected approximately 47 days after the first yellow fever vaccination. These TCRs come from a man between 18 and 29 years old who received the YFV17D yellow fever vaccine.

With respect to this clonotype: Since a much larger clone is just one base distant, this may be a read error. DNA for the CDR3: TGCGCCAGCCGCCCAGGGACGGAGTCTCCCACTGAAGCTTTCTTT. It codes for CASRPGTESPTEAFF. This chain uses TRBV5-1 with TRBJ1-1, with a possible D match to TRBD1 (5 bases). The V gene lost 7 bases and the J gene lost 4 bases, with 20 bases spanning the gap. Germline CDR1 reads SGHRS; CDR2 reads YFSETQ. The CDR3 contains 15 residues.

This clonotype was picked up a small number of times. V usage is TRBV6-1 and J usage is TRBJ2-5; TRBD1 or TRBD2 may be the D gene (6 bases each). The CDR3 spans 14 residues. V lost 7 bases and J 6 bases, leaving 18 bases between the germline ends. From germline, CDR1 is MNHNS and CDR2 SASEGT. CDR3 sequence reads: CASKGTPAGKTQYF. The CDR3 nucleotides are TGTGCCAGCAAAGGGACACCCGCGGGGAAGACCCAGTACTTC.

There are a few counts of this clonotype. The V and J genes are TRBV27 and TRBJ2-7; D might be TRBD1 or TRBD2, each matching 5 bases. Per the germline V gene, CDR1 is MNHEY and CDR2 is SMNVEV (reference sequence). The CDR3 totals 15 residues. Trimming pared 1 base from V and 2 bases from J, leaving 12 bases between. CDR3 residues: CASSLYGTGTYEQYF. CDR3 in DNA: TGTGCCAGCAGTTTATATGGGACCGGCACCTACGAGCAGTACTTC.

Here the CDR3 reads CATSSSGKYRHF. The CDR3 DNA reads TGTGCCACCAGCAGTTCAGGGAAATACCGGCATTTT. This chain links TRBV15 with TRBJ1-5, with D perhaps TRBD1 (5 bases). The V end lost 3 bases, the J end lost 15 bases, and 15 bases lay between the germline ends. Germline V lookup: CDR1 LNHNV, CDR2 YYDKDF (reference sequence). The CDR3 length is 12 residues.

This rearrangement joins TRBV21-1 to TRBJ1-2; the table's TRBD1 call for D was not verified on the DNA. TRBV21-1 constitutes a pseudogene. The CDR3 consists of 15 residues. The CDR3 nucleotides are TGTGCCAGCAGCAAAGAAGAGGGGGGAAACTATGGCTACACCTTC. Its translation: CASSKEEGGNYGYTF.

This clonotype showed up just a few times. The CDR3 nucleotides read TGTGCCAGCAGCTTCTCGACAACAGGGGTTCAGCCCCAGCATTTT. It codes for CASSFSTTGVQPQHF. The chain combines TRBV7-2 with TRBJ1-5; 7 positions match TRBD1. J gave up 6 bases and V 3 bases, and 8 bases lay outside the gene matches. The V gene's germline CDR1 is SGHTA and CDR2 FQGNSA. The CDR3 contains 15 residues.